The rows below give T cell receptor beta chains drawn from one sample of a study of blood T cell repertoires in COVID-19. Assay: immunoSEQ multiplex PCR; the TCRdb copy retains only in-frame clones and omits some. The sample lists more than 300,000 clones, roughly 90% seen once, with approximately 2% in the top ten. Specimen: peripheral blood. The receptors derive from a woman aged 25 to 39 with COVID-19, enrolled during active disease. The conserved cysteine and the conserved F or W are not part of the CDR3 here.

>TRBV25-1
ASSPRGLYGYT
>TRBV5-6
ASSPAGANQPQH
>TRBV6-5
ASSSDAGTRDEQF
>TRBV6-4
ASSVRDSLYSNQPQH
>TRBV18
ASSRAQGSGELF
>TRBV5-1
ASTEQGNYGYT
>TRBV29-1
SSLDAGGATEAF
>TRBV4-2
ASSQGRNTEAF
>TRBV5-6
ASSLSSDIGTQETQY
>TRBV5-4
ASALGGFTEAF
>TRBV4-2
ASSPSLRYGGASYNEQF
>TRBV18
ASSPASRGSGTEAF
>TRBV5-4
ASSPMGTNTEAF
>TRBV28
ASTPEWVEEETQY
>TRBV11-2
ASSLGGSYEQY
>TRBV19
ASTPPHPPYEQY
>TRBV7-2
ASSPRRQNTEAF
>TRBV19
ASSIVGTGKANYGYT
>TRBV28
ASSSPASGRARDTQY
>TRBV5-1
ASSLDSNTEAF
>TRBV11-1
ASSGQGETQY
>TRBV13
ASSGGGTMRETQY
>TRBV18
ASSLLTYNEQF
>TRBV20-1
SASLGGPGNTIY
>TRBV7-9
ASSLSTGDNEQF
>TRBV19
ASTPGSTDTQY
>TRBV3-1/TRBV3-2
ASSPKGRTGWIGGYT
>TRBV4-3
ASSPSGQPIYGYT
>TRBV6-5
AASYGETQY
>TRBV19
ASSADRAVRETQY
>TRBV29-1
SVPGTGDPNQPQH
>TRBV5-1
ASSLWGLGTEAF
>TRBV2
ASSPLPNRDRVYGYT
>TRBV5-6
ASSLLASTDTQY
>TRBV28
ASSSYYGYT